These 31 T cell receptor beta chains came from one sample sequenced in a study of T cell repertoires in cytomegalovirus infection. TCRdb reprocessed the reads via MiXCR and lists one record per CDR3 protein. The sample lists around 530,000 distinct CDR3 sequences, more than 25% occurring once. Sequenced sample: PBMCs. Receptor source: a human donor in good health (CMV status not recorded). Some clones in this sample may be carry-over from other donors' samples.

The chain recombines TRBV19 with TRBJ2-7; 9 nucleotides agree with TRBD1. The CDR3 extends over 15 amino acids. Germline-derived CDR1 and CDR2 are LNHDA and SQIVND (reference sequence). The trim removed 6 bases at V and 3 bases at J, leaving 9 bases unmatched. The CDR3 reads CASRQGQGPYYEQYF. For the CDR3, the DNA is TGTGCCAGTAGGCAAGGACAGGGGCCTTACTACGAGCAGTACTTC.

The chain carries TRBV29-1 and TRBJ1-1; the D gene is possibly TRBD1 (5 bases). Germline lookup yields CDR1 SQVTM and CDR2 ANQGSEA. V was shortened by 5 bases and J by 5 bases, with 9 bases between the two germline ends. This CDR3 has 11 amino acids. The CDR3 DNA reads as TGCAGCGTTCCCGGGGGGACTGAAGCTTTCTTT. Translation gives CSVPGGTEAFF.

The chain combines TRBV10-3 with TRBJ1-5, with 8 bases identical to TRBD1. The V and J ends lost 6 bases and 6 bases, in that order; junction bases with no gene match: 7. This CDR3 contains 14 residues. Germline V gives CDR1 ENHRY, CDR2 SYGVKD. CDR3 residues: CAISLGQGGQPQHF. The CDR3 DNA is TGTGCCATCAGCCTAGGACAGGGAGGTCAGCCCCAGCATTTT.

This clonotype was seen many times. The J gene is TRBJ2-2, the V gene TRBV29-1, with TRBD2 matching over 14 bases. J was trimmed by 7 bases and V by 7 bases; bases with no gene match: 8. This CDR3 has 15 amino acids. The V gene's germline CDR1 is SQVTM and CDR2 ANQGSEA. CDR3 in DNA: TGCAGCGCGACGGGACTAGCGGGAGCAAGCGGGGAGCTGTTTTTT. It translates to CSATGLAGASGELFF.

There are a few counts of this clonotype. The chain links TRBV7-6 to TRBJ2-6; 7 bases align to TRBD1. CDR1 and CDR2 from the germline V gene are SGHVS and FNYEAQ. The CDR3 loop spans 18 amino acids. V was clipped by 1 base and J by 0 bases; unmatched bases: 6. CDR3: CASSLGGQSLSGANVLTF. CDR3 DNA sequence: TGTGCCAGCAGCTTAGGGGGACAGAGCCTCTCTGGGGCCAACGTCCTGACTTTC.

A few counts support this clonotype. This chain uses TRBV19 with TRBJ2-3; perhaps TRBD2 as D (5 bases). The V gene lost 3 bases and the J gene lost 3 bases, with 16 bases spanning the gap. CDR1 and CDR2 from the germline V gene are LNHDA and SQIVND (reference sequence). CDR3 size: 16 residues. CDR3 protein: CASSMGPGVWTDTQYF. CDR3 sequence (DNA): TGTGCCAGTAGTATGGGCCCCGGGGTTTGGACAGATACGCAGTATTTT. The full variable domain, with the rest looked up from reference TRBV19 and TRBJ2-3, is DGGITQSPKYLFRKEGQNVTLSCEQNLNHDAMYWYRQDPGQGLRLIYYSQIVNDFQKGDIAEGYSVSREKKESFPLTVTSAQKNPTAFYLCASSMGPGVWTDTQYFGPGTRLTVL.

This clonotype occurred a few times. The chain couples TRBV7-6 to TRBJ2-1, with unresolved D. There are 15 residues in the CDR3. V shed 2 bases and J shed 4 bases, with 12 bases lying between them. Germline V gene lookup returns CDR1 SGHVS and CDR2 FNYEAQ. CDR3: CASSLTGSPYNEQFF. The CDR3 region has the DNA TGTGCCAGCAGCTTAACGGGTTCCCCGTACAATGAGCAGTTCTTC.

This chain joins TRBV7-9 and TRBJ2-1, with 8 bases aligning to TRBD1. The CDR3 consists of 17 residues. V lost 4 bases to trimming and J lost 3 bases; unmatched junction nucleotides: 11. Germline CDR1 and CDR2: SEHNR and FQNEAQ (reference sequence). CDR3 bases: TGTGCCAGCAGCTCCCCCATGGACAGGGCTAACTACAATGAGCAGTTCTTC. Protein product: CASSSPMDRANYNEQFF.

This clonotype was seen a handful of times. This sequence joins TRBV10-3 and TRBJ2-3; 8 nucleotides match TRBD1. The trim removed 0 bases at V and 4 bases at J, leaving 6 bases unmatched. The CDR3 length is 16 residues. Germline V gene data show CDR1 as ENHRY and CDR2 as SYGVKD. CDR3 sequence (DNA): TGTGCCATCAGTGAGTCGATTGGGACAGGTGCAGATACGCAGTATTTT. It codes for CAISESIGTGADTQYF.

The chain employs TRBV11-2 and TRBJ2-1; TRBD2 might be the D (5 bases). Trimming removed 6 bases from V and 6 bases from J, with 18 bases in between. Germline CDR1 reads SGHAT; CDR2 reads FQNNGV. The length of the CDR3 is 15 residues. The CDR3 DNA sequence: TGTGCCAGCAGACGTCCCGGGATAAGATTCAATGAGCAGTTCTTC. Its translation: CASRRPGIRFNEQFF.

This chain connects TRBV11-2 to TRBJ2-1, with 7 nucleotides matching TRBD2. The ends lost 5 bases at V and 7 bases at J; junction bases unmatched: 14. Germline CDR1 reads SGHAT; CDR2 reads FQNNGV. CDR3 length: 16 residues. The CDR3 sequence is CASSSAWEGRLNEQFF. CDR3 DNA: TGTGCCAGCAGCAGCGCGTGGGAGGGGCGGTTGAATGAGCAGTTCTTC.

This sequence joins TRBV12-3 or TRBV12-4 and TRBJ2-6; TRBD1 aligns across 8 bases. The CDR3 covers 17 residues. V gave up 3 bases and J gave up 1 base; unmatched junction bases: 5. The CDR3, as DNA: TGTGCCAGCAGTTTGGCCAGGGGGCGTTCTGGGGCCAACGTCCTGACTTTC. Translation gives CASSLARGRSGANVLTF.

The chain recombines TRBV10-3 with TRBJ2-7, with D possibly TRBD2 on 6 matching bases. This CDR3 region has 13 residues. Germline loops: CDR1 ENHRY, CDR2 SYGVKD. The V gene lost 5 bases and the J gene lost 2 bases, with 10 bases spanning the gap. This CDR3 reads CAISRDSTYEQYF. The CDR3 DNA is TGTGCCATCAGTAGGGACTCAACCTACGAGCAGTACTTC.

The gene calls are TRBV7-2 and TRBJ2-1; TRBD1 matches 9 bases. This CDR3 comprises 15 residues. V trimming: 5 bases; J trimming: 3 bases; junction bases outside the gene matches: 5. Germline V gene data show CDR1 as SGHTA and CDR2 as FQGNSA. The CDR3 reads CASSTGTGIYNEQFF. The CDR3 nucleotides read TGTGCCAGCAGCACCGGGACAGGGATCTACAATGAGCAGTTCTTC.

V is TRBV20-1 and J is TRBJ2-2, with D hard to call. The CDR3 totals 15 residues. Germline loops: CDR1 DFQATT, CDR2 SNEGSKA (reference sequence). V shed 3 bases and J shed 0 bases, with 11 bases lying between them. The CDR3 is CSASKLYSNTGELFF. CDR3 coding DNA: TGCAGTGCTAGTAAGCTATACTCGAACACCGGGGAGCTGTTTTTT.

This sequence joins TRBV28 and TRBJ2-5; a possible D gene is TRBD1 (6 bases). Trimming removed 2 bases from V and 2 bases from J, with 15 bases in between. Germline loops: CDR1 MDHEN, CDR2 SYDVKM. This CDR3 is 16 amino acids long. The CDR3, as DNA: TGTGCCAGCAGTTTAGGTGGGACAAACTTTCAAGAGACCCAGTACTTC. Protein product: CASSLGGTNFQETQYF.

V usage is TRBV6-2 or TRBV6-3 and J usage is TRBJ2-3; D gene ambiguous. The CDR3 length is 14 residues. Germline loops: CDR1 MNHEY, CDR2 SVGEGT. V was shortened by 2 bases and J by 7 bases, with 13 bases between the two germline ends. The CDR3 spells CASSYSLELNTQYF. The CDR3 bases are TGTGCCAGCAGTTACAGCCTCGAATTAAATACGCAGTATTTT.

A remark on this clonotype: A junction boundary mismatches the germline segment, possibly from a read error. J is TRBJ2-7 and V is TRBV4-1; TRBD2 matches at 9 bases. Per the germline V gene, CDR1 is MGHRA and CDR2 is YSYEKL. This CDR3 has 17 amino acids. The CDR3 DNA sequence: TGCGCCAGCGGCCAAGGTCGTCTAGCGGGGCCCGACTACGAGCAGTACTTC. Translated, it gives CASGQGRLAGPDYEQYF.

The chain couples TRBV6-1 to TRBJ1-1; 7 nucleotides match TRBD1. Germline trimming cut 4 bases from V and 5 bases from J; bases unmatched to any gene: 7. From germline, CDR1 is MNHNS and CDR2 SASEGT. CDR3 size: 14 residues. The CDR3 spells CASSVTGWETEAFF. The CDR3 DNA reads as TGTGCCAGCAGTGTGACAGGGTGGGAGACTGAAGCTTTCTTT.

DNA for the CDR3: TGTGCCAGCAGTGCGGACAGGAGCTCCTACAATGAGCAGTTCTTC. This gives the protein CASSADRSSYNEQFF. The rearrangement uses TRBV2 and TRBJ2-1; 7 bases fit TRBD1. V lost 4 bases and J lost 0; bases outside the gene matches: 3. Germline values: CDR1 SNHLY, CDR2 FYNNEI. The length of the CDR3 is 15 residues.

The gene calls are TRBV7-8 and TRBJ2-7, with D tentatively TRBD1 (6 bases). The CDR3 consists of 11 residues. The germline V gene has CDR1 SGHVS and CDR2 FQNEAQ. V gave up 1 base and J gave up 9 bases, with 7 bases separating them. The CDR3: CASSLGGRQYF. CDR3 coding DNA: TGTGCCAGCAGCTTAGGGGGGCGGCAGTACTTC.

The chain combines TRBV6-2 or TRBV6-3 with TRBJ2-7; D is perhaps TRBD1 or TRBD2 (5 bases each). V was pared by 7 bases and J by 2 bases, with 15 bases between. Per germline, CDR1 MNHEY and CDR2 SVGEGT. CDR3 size: 14 residues. The CDR3 region is CASNPGTATYEQYF. Written as DNA, the CDR3 is TGTGCCAGCAATCCCGGGACGGCCACCTACGAGCAGTACTTC.

In this sample, this clonotype turned up a few times. The V and J genes are TRBV2 and TRBJ2-5, with 9 bases identical to TRBD2. CDR3 length: 15 amino acids. The germline V gene encodes CDR1 SNHLY and CDR2 FYNNEI. Germline trimming cut 5 bases from V and 1 base from J; bases unmatched to any gene: 5. CDR3 DNA: TGTGCCAGCAGTACACGACTAGCGGTCCAAGAGACCCAGTACTTC. This gives the protein CASSTRLAVQETQYF.

The rearrangement joins TRBV28 to TRBJ2-1; D is perhaps TRBD1 or TRBD2 (6 bases each). Trimming removed 4 bases from V and 7 bases from J, with 17 bases in between. Germline CDR1 MDHEN, CDR2 SYDVKM. The CDR3 totals 15 residues. The CDR3 region is CASSSPRGDGNEQFF. CDR3 nucleotides: TGTGCCAGCAGTTCCCCTAGGGGGGATGGAAATGAGCAGTTCTTC.

This clonotype was picked up one time. This chain connects TRBV7-2 to TRBJ2-1; perhaps D is TRBD1 or TRBD2 (5 bases each). This CDR3 spans 19 amino acids. CDR1 is SGHTA and CDR2 is FQGNSA in the germline V gene. Trimming cost V 5 bases and J 8 bases, with 31 bases left between them. The CDR3 coding sequence is TGTGCCAGCAGCCTGCGAAGAGGGGCCCGGGGCCAGCGATCCGATGAGCAGTTCTTC. Protein product: CASSLRRGARGQRSDEQFF.

V is TRBV11-3 and J is TRBJ2-1; 9 bases match TRBD2. Germline CDR1 reads SGHNT; CDR2 reads YENEEA. V dropped 7 bases and J dropped 2; count of bases not matched to a gene: 6. The CDR3 has 15 residues. The CDR3 DNA reads as TGTGCCAGCAATTCCAGACTAGCGGCCTACAATGAGCAGTTCTTC. Translation: CASNSRLAAYNEQFF. The full variable domain, rest sourced from reference TRBV11-3 and TRBJ2-1, is EAGVVQSPRYKIIEKKQPVAFWCNPISGHNTLYWYLQNLGQGPELLIRYENEEAVDDSQLPKDRFSAERLKGVDSTLKIQPAELGDSAVYLCASNSRLAAYNEQFFGPGTRLTVL.

This clonotype occurred many times. Sequence at one end of the junction differs from germline and may be a read error. The chain combines TRBV7-2 with TRBJ2-7, with D possibly TRBD2 on 5 matching bases. The CDR3 has 15 residues. Per the germline V gene, CDR1 is SGHTA and CDR2 is FQGNSA. Written as DNA, the CDR3 is TGTGCCAGCAGCCTAGCCACATTCAGTAACTACGAGCAGTACTTC. Protein sequence: CASSLATFSNYEQYF.

There are a few counts of this clonotype. CDR3 amino acids: CASSLGQAFVGNTIYF. The CDR3 nucleotides are TGTGCCAGCAGCTTAGGGCAGGCTTTCGTCGGAAACACCATATATTTT. The V gene is TRBV7-2, the J gene TRBJ1-3; D uncertain. The germline V gene encodes CDR1 SGHTA and CDR2 FQGNSA. Deletions cut 1 base from V and 4 bases from J, with 14 bases between. CDR3 length: 16 residues.

This clonotype was observed many times. V usage is TRBV7-2 and J usage is TRBJ2-1; D unclear. The germline gives CDR1 SGHTA, CDR2 FQGNSA. The V end was cut by 4 bases, the J end by 1 base, with 11 bases between. The CDR3 length is 15 residues. The CDR3 region has the DNA TGTGCCAGCAGCTCATCTTCAAAGTCCTACAATGAGCAGTTCTTC. As protein: CASSSSSKSYNEQFF.

The chain joins TRBV28 to TRBJ2-7, with 12 bases aligning to TRBD2. V lost 4 bases and J lost 6; bases outside the gene matches: 4. The length of the CDR3 is 14 residues. Germline V gene lookup returns CDR1 MDHEN and CDR2 SYDVKM. The CDR3 DNA follows: TGTGCCAGCAGTTCGTTGGGACTAGCGGGCGAGCAGTACTTC. Translating gives CASSSLGLAGEQYF. Full variable domain (missing parts from reference TRBV28 and TRBJ2-7): DVKVTQSSRYLVKRTGEKVFLECVQDMDHENMFWYRQDPGLGLRLIYFSYDVKMKEKGDIPEGYSVSREKKERFSLILESASTNQTSMYLCASSSLGLAGEQYFGPGTRLTVT.

CDR3 region: CASSRGGRGGAETQYF. CDR3 DNA: TGTGCCAGCAGTAGAGGGGGGCGGGGGGGAGCGGAGACCCAGTACTTC. The chain has TRBV25-1 and TRBJ2-5, with 9 bases identical to TRBD2. Trimming at V came to 5 bases and at J to 5 bases, leaving 12 bases not matched to a gene. The CDR3 is made up of 16 amino acids. The germline V gene has CDR1 MGHDK and CDR2 SYGVNS.